This T cell receptor (beta chain) was documented in a study of CD8 T cells in ankylosing spondylitis (dated by TCRdb to about 2017). Context from the whole study: The study set out to find disease-linked TCR variants by profiling T cell receptor beta repertoires in ankylosing spondylitis patients and healthy donors. Peripheral blood was sampled, and synovial fluid was also collected from ankylosing spondylitis patients. In total, the full study cohort was made up of roughly 110 healthy donors and 25 ankylosing spondylitis patients. Study-level results and caveats: The disease-linked clones showed a CD8+ phenotype and occurred at relatively low frequencies in peripheral blood. Blood from ankylosing spondylitis patients appeared to be characterized by a TCR beta motif composed of eight highly homologous amino acid variants. According to the report, matched synovial fluid samples from ankylosing spondylitis patients were significantly enriched for the disease-linked clones. Some motif variants had previously been reported in the synovial fluid and blood of reactive arthritis patients, which suggests shared mechanisms of disease initiation.

From the cysteine up to the phenylalanine, the CDR3 has a length of 14 residues. Only the CDR3 region is kept as DNA, spanning 42 bases read in frame from base 1. V is cut by 3 bases and J by 3 bases, and the space between the germline ends is 11 bases. As to this clonotype: Its antigen is unknown. No quality values exist for individual bases; no much larger clone is one base distant.

Sequencing took place on an Illumina HiSeq 2500. Quantitative 5'-RACE with molecular barcodes was used to prepare TCR beta libraries. Concerning the study's data processing: To identify disease-linked TCR variants, a new computational method was used, one built on a probabilistic model of VDJ rearrangement. TCRdb reprocessing: public reads trimmed at Q25 with fastp, clones called with MiXCR, in-frame beta chains kept. Each CDR3 protein gets just one entry, which takes the most common genes and DNA from the rows behind it. These V and J calls originate from TCRdb's pipeline instead of the authors' own analysis. The sample has 300,000 to 400,000 distinct CDR3 sequences on record, around a tenth of them singletons. The biggest ten clones account for 9.1% of the sample.

The sequenced sample was blood, either unsorted or a sorted T cell fraction (not recorded which). This TCR came from a female donor with ankylosing spondylitis or in good health (not recorded which). This chain is built from TRBV12-3 or TRBV12-4 and TRBJ1-2; the D gene is perhaps TRBD1, from 5 matching bases. The DNA reads TGTGCCAGCAGTTTCCGGGGCAGAGACTATGGCTACACCTTC. Translated, it reads CASSFRGRDYGYTF.